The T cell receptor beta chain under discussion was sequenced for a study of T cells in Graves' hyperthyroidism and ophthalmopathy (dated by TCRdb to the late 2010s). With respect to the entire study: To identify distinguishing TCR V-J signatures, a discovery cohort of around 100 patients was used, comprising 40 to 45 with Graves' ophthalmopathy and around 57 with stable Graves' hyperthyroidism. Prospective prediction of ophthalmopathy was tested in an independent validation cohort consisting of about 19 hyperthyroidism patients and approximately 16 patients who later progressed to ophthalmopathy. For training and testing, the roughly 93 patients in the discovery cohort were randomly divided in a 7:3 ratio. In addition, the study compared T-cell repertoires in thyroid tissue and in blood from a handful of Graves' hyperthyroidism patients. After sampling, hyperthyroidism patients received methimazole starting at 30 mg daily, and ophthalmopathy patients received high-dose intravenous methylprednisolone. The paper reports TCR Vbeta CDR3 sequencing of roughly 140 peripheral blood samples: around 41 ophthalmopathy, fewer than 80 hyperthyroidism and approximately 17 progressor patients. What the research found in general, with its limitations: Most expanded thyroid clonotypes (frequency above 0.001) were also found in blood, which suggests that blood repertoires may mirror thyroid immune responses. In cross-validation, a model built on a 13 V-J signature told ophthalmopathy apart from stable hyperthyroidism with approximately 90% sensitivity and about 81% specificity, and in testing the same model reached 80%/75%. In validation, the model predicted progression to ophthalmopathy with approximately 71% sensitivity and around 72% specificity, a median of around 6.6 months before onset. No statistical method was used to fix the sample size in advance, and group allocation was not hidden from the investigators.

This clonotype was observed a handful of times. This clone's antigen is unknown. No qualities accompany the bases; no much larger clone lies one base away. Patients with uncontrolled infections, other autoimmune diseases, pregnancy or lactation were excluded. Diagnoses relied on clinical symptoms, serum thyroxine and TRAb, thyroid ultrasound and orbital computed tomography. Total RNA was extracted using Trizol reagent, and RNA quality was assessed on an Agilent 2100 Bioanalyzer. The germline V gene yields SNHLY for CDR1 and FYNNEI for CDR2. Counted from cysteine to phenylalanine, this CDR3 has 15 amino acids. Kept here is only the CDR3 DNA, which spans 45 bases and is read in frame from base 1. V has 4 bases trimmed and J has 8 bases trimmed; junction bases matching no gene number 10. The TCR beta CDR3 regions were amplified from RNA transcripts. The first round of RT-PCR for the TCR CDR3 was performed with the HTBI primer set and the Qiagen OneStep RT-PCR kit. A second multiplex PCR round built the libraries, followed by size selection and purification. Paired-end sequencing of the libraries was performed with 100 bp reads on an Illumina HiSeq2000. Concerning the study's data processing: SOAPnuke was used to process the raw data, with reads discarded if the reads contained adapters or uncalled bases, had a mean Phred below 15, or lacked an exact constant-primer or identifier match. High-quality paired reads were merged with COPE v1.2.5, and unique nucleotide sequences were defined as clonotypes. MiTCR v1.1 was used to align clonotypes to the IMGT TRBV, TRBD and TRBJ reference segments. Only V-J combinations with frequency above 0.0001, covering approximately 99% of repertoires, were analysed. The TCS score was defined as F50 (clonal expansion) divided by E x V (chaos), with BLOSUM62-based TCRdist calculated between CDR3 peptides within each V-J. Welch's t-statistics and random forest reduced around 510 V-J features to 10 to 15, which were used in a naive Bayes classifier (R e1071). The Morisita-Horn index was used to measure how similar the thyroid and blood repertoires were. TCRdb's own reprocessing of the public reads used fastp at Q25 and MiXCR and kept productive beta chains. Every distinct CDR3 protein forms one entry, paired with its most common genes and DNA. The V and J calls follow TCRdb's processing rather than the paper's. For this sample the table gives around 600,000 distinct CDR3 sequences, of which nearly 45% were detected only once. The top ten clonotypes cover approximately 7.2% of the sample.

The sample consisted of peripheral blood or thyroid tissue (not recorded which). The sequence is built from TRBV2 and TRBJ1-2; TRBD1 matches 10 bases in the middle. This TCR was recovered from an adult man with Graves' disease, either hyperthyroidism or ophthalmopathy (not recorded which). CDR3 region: CASSGGDRGSEGYTF. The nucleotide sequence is TGTGCCAGCAGTGGCGGGGACAGGGGTTCCGAGGGCTACACCTTC.